The 26 T cell receptor beta chains below all came from one sample that was sequenced in a study of regulatory T cells in long-lasting Graves disease. Construction of TCR beta libraries relied on iRepertoire HTBI primers and on Arm-PCR targeting CDR3 regions. TCRdb reanalysed the multiplex PCR reads using MiXCR and keeps one entry per CDR3 protein. The sample includes roughly 430,000 distinct CDR3 sequences, roughly 21% of them seen just once. Sample time point: persistent/refractory GD, antithyroid drugs over 5 years with positive TRAb. The authors made the TCR library using RNA they extracted from PBMCs. Specimen: peripheral blood mononuclear cells (PBMCs), collected when the disease was refractory, from a patient treated with antithyroid drugs. These receptors were taken from a female donor with Graves disease.

As regards this clonotype: Germline and junction disagree at one end, which may indicate a read error. V usage is TRBV30 and J usage is TRBJ1-1; D unclear. The germline V gene encodes CDR1 GTSNPN and CDR2 SVGIG (reference sequence). The CDR3 is made up of 15 amino acids. DNA for the CDR3: TGTGCCTTACCGGGCTCCTTCGGGGAGAACGCTGAAGCTTTCTTT. It is translated as CALPGSFGENAEAFF.

This chain uses TRBV7-9 with TRBJ1-2; 9 positions match TRBD1. V was pared by 3 bases and J by 13 bases, with 9 bases of the junction left unmatched. Germline V lookup: CDR1 SEHNR, CDR2 FQNEAQ (reference sequence). The CDR3 is 13 amino acids. The CDR3 protein is CASSFGTGPPSTF. CDR3 bases: TGTGCCAGCAGCTTCGGGACAGGGCCCCCGAGCACCTTC.

This clonotype has only a few counts. The V and J genes are TRBV10-3 and TRBJ2-7; D is perhaps TRBD1 or TRBD2 (5 bases each). Germline CDR1 reads ENHRY; CDR2 reads SYGVKD. Deletions cut 5 bases from V and 0 bases from J, with 14 bases between. The CDR3 consists of 15 residues. CDR3 sequence (DNA): TGTGCCATCAGTAAACCGGGACCTAGCTCCTACGAGCAGTACTTC. It specifies CAISKPGPSSYEQYF.

This clonotype was picked up many times. V usage is TRBV28 and J usage is TRBJ2-7, with D possibly TRBD2 on 5 matching bases. The CDR3 has 14 amino acids. With 5 bases removed from V and 6 bases from J, the gap between germline ends came to 17 bases. The germline CDR1 and CDR2 sequences are MDHEN and SYDVKM. CDR3 protein: CASSQRANSIEQYF. The CDR3, as DNA: TGTGCCAGCAGTCAGAGGGCAAACAGCATCGAGCAGTACTTC.

This chain joins TRBV20-1 and TRBJ1-1; D might be TRBD1 (5 bases). Trimming pared 5 bases from V and 8 bases from J, leaving 15 bases between. Germline V gene lookup returns CDR1 DFQATT and CDR2 SNEGSKA (reference sequence). This CDR3 is built from 12 residues. The CDR3 sequence: CSAWDRRVEAFF. DNA for the CDR3: TGCAGTGCTTGGGACCGGAGAGTCGAAGCTTTCTTT.

The table lists this clonotype with many counts. The chain recombines TRBV24-1 with TRBJ1-5; 10 nucleotides align to TRBD1. CDR1 is KGHDR and CDR2 is SFDVKD in the germline V gene. J lost 5 bases, V lost 4 bases, and 4 bases had no gene match. The CDR3 has 15 residues. This CDR3 reads CATSDPGTGDQPQHF. CDR3 DNA sequence: TGTGCCACCAGTGACCCCGGGACAGGGGATCAGCCCCAGCATTTT.

Worth noting for this clonotype: The junction departs from the called germline gene at one end, perhaps through a read error. The rearrangement links TRBV7-9 to TRBJ2-7; D is undetermined. The CDR3 spans 11 residues. Germline CDR1 SEHNR, CDR2 FQNEAQ (reference sequence). CDR3 sequence reads: CAGSSSYEQYF. CDR3 nucleotide sequence: TGTGCCGGCAGCTCATCCTACGAGCAGTACTTC.

V and J are TRBV19 and TRBJ2-7, with TRBD1 matching 9 bases. Germline V lookup: CDR1 LNHDA, CDR2 SQIVND (reference sequence). Trimming took 5 bases from V and 6 from J; bases not matched to a gene: 11. This CDR3 is 15 amino acids long. The CDR3 protein is CASSRGGDRAFEQYF. The CDR3 nucleotides are TGTGCCAGTAGTCGAGGAGGGGACAGGGCCTTCGAGCAGTACTTC.

This chain connects TRBV20-1 to TRBJ2-6, with D hard to call. Germline values: CDR1 DFQATT, CDR2 SNEGSKA (reference sequence). The CDR3 consists of 13 residues. V was pared by 6 bases and J by 4 bases, with 10 bases between. The CDR3 sequence: CSAWNSGANVLTF. Written as DNA, the CDR3 is TGCAGTGCGTGGAATTCGGGGGCCAACGTCCTGACTTTC.

The V and J genes are TRBV19 and TRBJ1-2; a possible D gene is TRBD1 (6 bases). The CDR3 covers 16 residues. Trimming stripped 4 bases from V and 4 bases from J, with 19 bases between. The germline CDR1 and CDR2 sequences are LNHDA and SQIVND (reference sequence). This chain's CDR3 is CASSTDPDSPSYGYTF. The DNA of the CDR3 is TGTGCCAGTAGTACCGACCCGGACAGCCCGAGCTATGGCTACACCTTC.

This clonotype was counted ten times or more. The rearrangement links TRBV27 to TRBJ2-7; TRBD1 agrees at 7 bases. J was trimmed by 4 bases and V by 3 bases; bases with no gene match: 6. In germline, CDR1 is MNHEY, CDR2 SMNVEV (reference sequence). CDR3 length: 14 amino acids. This CDR3 is CASSFTGAIYEQYF. The DNA for the CDR3 is TGTGCCAGCAGTTTCACAGGGGCTATATACGAGCAGTACTTC.

The V call is TRBV27, the J call TRBJ2-5; possible D gene TRBD1, 6 bases. Germline V CDR1 and CDR2: MNHEY, SMNVEV (reference sequence). V lost 6 bases and J lost 2, with 10 bases in between. CDR3 length: 13 residues. CDR3 coding DNA: TGTGCCAGCAGCAAGGACAGTCAAGAGACCCAGTACTTC. Translating gives CASSKDSQETQYF.

This clonotype showed up many times. The CDR3 sequence: CASRTRDRGLDGYTF. In DNA, the CDR3 is TGTGCCAGCAGGACCCGGGACAGGGGATTGGATGGCTACACCTTC. The rearrangement links TRBV12-3 or TRBV12-4 to TRBJ1-2, with 10 bases matching TRBD1. Trimming removed 6 bases from V and 6 bases from J; junction bases left unmatched: 10. The CDR3 length is 15 residues.

V gene TRBV24-1 combines with J gene TRBJ1-3; D uncertain. Germline CDR1 and CDR2: KGHDR and SFDVKD. Trimming pared 3 bases from V and 3 bases from J, leaving 8 bases between. The CDR3 sequence is 14 residues long. The chain's CDR3 is CATSDSSGGNTIYF. DNA for the CDR3: TGTGCCACCAGTGATAGCAGTGGTGGAAACACCATATATTTT.

This clonotype has a handful of counts. The genes are TRBV5-1 and TRBJ2-5; D tentatively reads TRBD1 or TRBD2 (5 bases each). This CDR3 contains 15 residues. V gave up 6 bases and J gave up 2 bases, with 17 bases separating them. Per the germline V gene, CDR1 is SGHRS and CDR2 is YFSETQ. CDR3 sequence: CASTDSRDPQETQYF. The CDR3 DNA reads TGCGCCAGCACCGACTCCCGGGACCCTCAAGAGACCCAGTACTTC.

This clonotype was counted between two and nine times. This chain links TRBV28 with TRBJ2-7; 8 bases are shared with TRBD1. J was trimmed by 1 base and V by 7 bases; bases with no gene match: 6. In germline, CDR1 is MDHEN, CDR2 SYDVKM. The CDR3 spans 14 residues. In nucleotides, the CDR3 is TGTGCCAGCACCGACGGGACAGGATCCTACGAGCAGTACTTC. The encoded protein is CASTDGTGSYEQYF.

This clonotype was counted at least ten times. The chain combines TRBV11-2 with TRBJ2-3, with unresolved D. The CDR3 is 17 amino acids. The germline V and J ends were trimmed by 5 bases and 3 bases, with 21 bases remaining between them. Germline V CDR1 and CDR2: SGHAT, FQNNGV. The CDR3 loop reads CASSDTDFWALTDTQYF. For the CDR3, the DNA is TGTGCCAGCAGCGACACCGACTTTTGGGCGTTAACAGATACGCAGTATTTT.

The gene calls are TRBV5-1 and TRBJ2-3; TRBD2 matches at 7 bases. J lost 8 bases, V lost 0 bases, and 12 bases had no gene match. Looked up from germline, CDR1 is SGHRS and CDR2 is YFSETQ. The CDR3 is 16 residues long. CDR3 DNA: TGCGCCAGCAGCTTGGACGGAAGAGCGGGGTCTGGTACGCAGTATTTT. Translation gives CASSLDGRAGSGTQYF. The full variable domain, in which reference TRBV5-1 and TRBJ2-3 provide the parts outside the CDR3, is KAGVTQTPRYLIKTRGQQVTLSCSPISGHRSVSWYQQTPGQGLQFLFEYFSETQRNKGNFPGRFSGRQFSNSRSEMNVSTLELGDSALYLCASSLDGRAGSGTQYFGPGTRLTVL.

This clonotype occurred a few times. V is TRBV29-1 and J is TRBJ2-5; D remains unclear. Germline assignment: CDR1 SQVTM and CDR2 ANQGSEA. The ends were cut back, 4 bases at V and 5 bases at J, with 5 bases in the middle. This CDR3 is built from 10 residues. The CDR3 coding sequence is TGCAGCGTTGTATACGAGACCCAGTACTTC. Encoded protein: CSVVYETQYF. Full variable domain (rest looked up from reference TRBV29-1 and TRBJ2-5): SAVISQKPSRDICQRGTSLTIQCQVDSQVTMMFWYRQQPGQSLTLIATANQGSEATYESGFVIDKFPISRPNLTFSTLTVSNMSPEDSSIYLCSVVYETQYFGPGTRLLVL.

This clonotype was observed many times. The chain recombines TRBV6-1 with TRBJ1-2; 9 bases match TRBD1. With V trimmed by 7 bases and J by 3 bases, 6 bases remained unmatched. Germline V gene sequence: CDR1 MNHNS, CDR2 SASEGT. CDR3 length: 14 residues. CDR3 sequence (DNA): TGTGCCAGCACCCTCGACAGGGGGGACTATGGCTACACCTTC. This codes for CASTLDRGDYGYTF.

This clonotype occurred many times. The V call is TRBV6-5, the J call TRBJ2-7; the D gene is possibly TRBD1 (5 bases). CDR1 MNHEY and CDR2 SVGAGI come from the germline V gene. Trimming cost V 2 bases and J 0 bases, with 8 bases left between them. The CDR3 consists of 14 residues. The CDR3 region is CASSYGASSYEQYF. The CDR3 bases are TGTGCCAGCAGTTACGGGGCTAGCTCCTACGAGCAGTACTTC.

V is TRBV15 and J is TRBJ1-5; the D gene is possibly TRBD1 (5 bases). This CDR3 has 16 amino acids. The germline V gene has CDR1 LNHNV and CDR2 YYDKDF (reference sequence). V was shortened by 0 bases and J by 2 bases, with 11 bases between the two germline ends. CDR3 sequence: CATSRDPRGGNQPQHF. In nucleotides, the CDR3 is TGTGCCACCAGCAGAGATCCTAGGGGAGGCAATCAGCCCCAGCATTTT.

The chain employs TRBV28 and TRBJ1-6; D unclear. Germline-derived CDR1 and CDR2 are MDHEN and SYDVKM. The CDR3 loop spans 12 amino acids. V lost 7 bases to trimming and J lost 7 bases, with 8 bases between them. The CDR3 here is CASTLDNSPLHF. The CDR3 nucleotides read TGTGCCAGCACCCTAGACAATTCACCCCTCCACTTT.

V is TRBV6-1 and J is TRBJ1-6; D is perhaps TRBD1 (5 bases). Germline V gene data show CDR1 as MNHNS and CDR2 as SASEGT. The CDR3 consists of 13 residues. Trimming took off 6 bases at V and 6 bases at J, with 9 bases between the two ends. The CDR3 sequence: CASSQGLNSPLHF. CDR3 DNA: TGTGCCAGCAGCCAGGGTCTTAATTCACCCCTCCACTTT.

This clonotype was observed many times. This chain connects TRBV28 to TRBJ1-1; TRBD1 might be the D (6 bases). The CDR3 spans 12 residues. CDR1 MDHEN and CDR2 SYDVKM come from the germline V gene. Trimming took off 6 bases at V and 7 bases at J, with 12 bases between the two ends. The CDR3 reads CASRSGEVEAFF. The CDR3 DNA reads TGTGCCAGCAGGTCAGGGGAAGTTGAAGCTTTCTTT.

Worth noting for this clonotype: This may come from a read error, since a much larger clone is one base off. This chain connects TRBV28 to TRBJ2-7; D gene ambiguous. Germline CDR1 reads MDHEN; CDR2 reads SYDVKM. Trimming took off 6 bases at V and 5 bases at J, with 11 bases between the two ends. The CDR3 runs 12 residues. In nucleotides, the CDR3 is TGTGCCAGCAGCTCGGCCAGACACGAGCAGTACTTC. Its protein product is CASSSARHEQYF.